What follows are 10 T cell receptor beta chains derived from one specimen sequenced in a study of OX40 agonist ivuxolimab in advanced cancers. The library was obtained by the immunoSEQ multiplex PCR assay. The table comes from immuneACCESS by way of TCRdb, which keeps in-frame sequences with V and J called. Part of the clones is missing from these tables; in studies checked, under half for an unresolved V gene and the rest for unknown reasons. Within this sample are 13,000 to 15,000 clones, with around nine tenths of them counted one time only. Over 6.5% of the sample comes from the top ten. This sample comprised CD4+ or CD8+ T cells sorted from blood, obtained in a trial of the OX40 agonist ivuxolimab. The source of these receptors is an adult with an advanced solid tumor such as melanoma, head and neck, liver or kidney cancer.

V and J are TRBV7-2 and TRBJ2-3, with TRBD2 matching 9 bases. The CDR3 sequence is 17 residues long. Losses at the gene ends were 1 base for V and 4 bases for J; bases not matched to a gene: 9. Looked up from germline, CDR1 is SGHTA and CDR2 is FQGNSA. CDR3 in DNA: TGTGCCAGCAGCTTAGTTTCCGGCGGGGGGGCGGCAGATACGCAGTATTTT. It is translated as CASSLVSGGGAADTQYF.

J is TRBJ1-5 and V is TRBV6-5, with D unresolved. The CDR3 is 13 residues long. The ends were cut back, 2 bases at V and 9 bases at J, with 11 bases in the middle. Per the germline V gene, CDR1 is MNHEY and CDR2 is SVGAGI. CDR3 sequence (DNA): TGTGCCAGCAGTTACGGGTGGGGAGGGCCCCAGCATTTT. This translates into CASSYGWGGPQHF.

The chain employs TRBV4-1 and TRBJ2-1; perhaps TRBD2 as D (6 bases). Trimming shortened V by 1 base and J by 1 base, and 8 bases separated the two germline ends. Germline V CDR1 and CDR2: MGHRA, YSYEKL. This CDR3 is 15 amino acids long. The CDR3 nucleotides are TGCGCCAGCAGCCAAGTGGGGGGATCCTACAATGAGCAGTTCTTC. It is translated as CASSQVGGSYNEQFF.

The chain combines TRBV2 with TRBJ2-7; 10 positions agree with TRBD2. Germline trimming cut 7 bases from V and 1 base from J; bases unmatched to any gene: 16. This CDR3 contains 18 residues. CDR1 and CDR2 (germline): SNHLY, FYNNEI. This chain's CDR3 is CASTPLLAGRPVSYEQYF. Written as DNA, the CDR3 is TGTGCCAGCACACCTCTACTAGCGGGGCGGCCCGTTTCCTACGAGCAGTACTTC. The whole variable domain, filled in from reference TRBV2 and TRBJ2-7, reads EPEVTQTPSHQVTQMGQEVILRCVPISNHLYFYWYRQILGQKVEFLVSFYNNEISEKSEIFDDQFSVERPDGSNFTLKIRSTKLEDSAMYFCASTPLLAGRPVSYEQYFGPGTRLTVT.

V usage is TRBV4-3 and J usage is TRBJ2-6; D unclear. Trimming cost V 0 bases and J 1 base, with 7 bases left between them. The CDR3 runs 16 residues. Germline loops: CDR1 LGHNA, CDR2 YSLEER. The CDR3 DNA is TGCGCCAGCAGCCAAGATGGTCCGTCTGGGGCCAACGTCCTGACTTTC. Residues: CASSQDGPSGANVLTF.

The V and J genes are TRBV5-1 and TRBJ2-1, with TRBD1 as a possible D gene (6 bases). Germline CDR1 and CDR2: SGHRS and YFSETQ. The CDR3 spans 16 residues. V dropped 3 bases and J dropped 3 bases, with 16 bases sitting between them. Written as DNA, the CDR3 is TGCGCCAGCAGCTATCTCGGAGGACAGAACTACAATGAGCAGTTCTTC. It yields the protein CASSYLGGQNYNEQFF.

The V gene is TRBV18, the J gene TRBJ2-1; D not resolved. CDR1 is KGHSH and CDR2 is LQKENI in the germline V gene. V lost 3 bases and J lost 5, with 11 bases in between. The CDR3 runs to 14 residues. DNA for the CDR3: TGTGCCAGCTCACCGGGCAGTGACCACAATGAGCAGTTCTTC. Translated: CASSPGSDHNEQFF.

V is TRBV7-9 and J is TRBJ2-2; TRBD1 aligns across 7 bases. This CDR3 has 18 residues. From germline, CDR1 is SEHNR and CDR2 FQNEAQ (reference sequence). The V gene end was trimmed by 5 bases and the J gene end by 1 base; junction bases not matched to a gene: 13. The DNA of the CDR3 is TGTGCCAGCAGCCGGGACAGCCCTGCCCCAGGGAACACCGGGGAGCTGTTTTTT. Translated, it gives CASSRDSPAPGNTGELFF.

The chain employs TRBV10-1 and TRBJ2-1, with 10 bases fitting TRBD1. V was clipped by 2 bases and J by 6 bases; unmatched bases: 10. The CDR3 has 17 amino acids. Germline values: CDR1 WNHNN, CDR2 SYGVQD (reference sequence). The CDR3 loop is CASSEGLGQGDRNEQFF. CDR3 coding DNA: TGCGCCAGCAGTGAGGGTCTCGGACAGGGGGATCGCAATGAGCAGTTCTTC.

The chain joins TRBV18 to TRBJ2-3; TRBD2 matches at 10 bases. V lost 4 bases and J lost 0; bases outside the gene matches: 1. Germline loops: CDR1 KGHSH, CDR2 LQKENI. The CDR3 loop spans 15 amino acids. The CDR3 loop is CASSLAGGSTDTQYF. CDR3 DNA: TGTGCCAGCTCACTAGCGGGGGGCAGCACAGATACGCAGTATTTT.